The 18 T cell receptor beta chains presented below share a single source sample, sequenced in a study of breast tumors, draining lymph nodes, adjacent tissues. Axillary draining lymph nodes of breast cancer patients supplied the node samples. TCRdb fed the multiplex PCR reads into MiXCR, producing one record per CDR3 protein. This repertoire shows 80,000 to 130,000 distinct CDR3 sequences, 21% found once; its top ten account for over 1%. The sequencing sample was made of axillary lymph node tissue. The receptors were gathered from a female donor with breast cancer. Some clones in this sample may be carry-over from other donors' samples.

The CDR3 spells CASSLPKPQETQYF. As DNA, the CDR3 is TGTGCCAGCAGTTTACCCAAGCCCCAAGAGACCCAGTACTTC. This rearrangement joins TRBV28 to TRBJ2-5; D remains ambiguous. The CDR3 loop spans 14 amino acids. Trimming took 2 bases from V and 1 from J, leaving 8 bases between them. In germline, CDR1 is MDHEN, CDR2 SYDVKM.

For the CDR3, the DNA is TGCGCCAGCTGTAATTCAGGGGGCTCTGGGGCCAACGTCCTGACTTTC. It specifies CASCNSGGSGANVLTF. The chain employs TRBV5-1 and TRBJ2-6, with 7 bases that match TRBD1. CDR3 length: 16 residues. CDR1 and CDR2 (germline): SGHRS, YFSETQ. V trimming: 7 bases; J trimming: 0 bases; junction bases outside the gene matches: 7.

The V and J genes are TRBV3-1 and TRBJ1-3; D is perhaps TRBD1 (5 bases). The ends were cut back, 0 bases at V and 8 bases at J, with 17 bases in the middle. Germline assignment: CDR1 LGHDT and CDR2 YNNKEL (reference sequence). The CDR3 has 16 amino acids. The CDR3 is CASSQDLGRRGDTIYF. CDR3 sequence (DNA): TGTGCCAGCAGCCAAGATCTAGGCAGGAGGGGAGACACCATATATTTT.

In this sample, this clonotype turned up many times. The chain recombines TRBV6-5 with TRBJ1-6; no clear D. Germline loops: CDR1 MNHEY, CDR2 SVGAGI. This CDR3 is 12 amino acids long. The V and J ends lost 1 base and 10 bases respectively, with 5 bases between them. The CDR3 protein is CASSYFGSPLHF. The CDR3 nucleotides are TGTGCCAGCAGTTACTTCGGATCACCCCTCCACTTT.

This clonotype was recorded many times. The chain couples TRBV9 to TRBJ2-7; D perhaps matches TRBD2 (5 bases). Germline V gives CDR1 SGDLS, CDR2 YYNGEE. V dropped 5 bases and J dropped 0 bases, with 15 bases sitting between them. The CDR3 loop spans 15 amino acids. The CDR3 DNA reads as TGTGCCAGCAGTCCCCAGTGGAGGAACTCCTACGAGCAGTACTTC. Its translation: CASSPQWRNSYEQYF.

This clonotype appeared many times. The chain uses TRBV12-5 and TRBJ2-3, with D perhaps TRBD1 (5 bases). V was pared by 5 bases and J by 4 bases, with 10 bases between. Germline V lookup: CDR1 LGHNT, CDR2 FRNRAP. The CDR3 is made up of 13 amino acids. CDR3 bases: TGTGCTAGTGGTAATTCAGGGCCAGATACGCAGTATTTT. Translating gives CASGNSGPDTQYF.

As for this clonotype: This may be a read error, as it is one base from a much larger clone. J is TRBJ1-3 and V is TRBV7-9, with 8 bases identical to TRBD1. Germline loops: CDR1 SEHNR, CDR2 FQNEAQ (reference sequence). V was pared by 10 bases and J by 4 bases, with 9 bases of the junction left unmatched. The CDR3 extends over 14 amino acids. The CDR3 here is CANRGTVSGNTIYF. The CDR3 DNA follows: TGTGCCAACAGGGGGACGGTATCGGGAAACACCATATATTTT.

The table lists this clonotype with many counts. V and J are TRBV19 and TRBJ2-1; tentative D call: TRBD2 (5 bases). V shed 3 bases and J shed 4 bases, with 16 bases lying between them. Per germline, CDR1 LNHDA and CDR2 SQIVND (reference sequence). The CDR3 has 16 residues. The CDR3 DNA reads TGTGCCAGTAGTATCGATCTAGCAGAACGGTACAATGAGCAGTTCTTC. This gives the protein CASSIDLAERYNEQFF.

This clonotype was recorded at least ten times. The gene calls are TRBV6-1 and TRBJ1-6, with a tentative D call TRBD1 (5 bases). V lost 3 bases, J lost 7 bases, and 10 bases lay in between. The CDR3 is 14 residues long. CDR1 and CDR2 from the germline V gene are MNHNS and SASEGT. The CDR3 DNA is TGTGCCAGCAGTGATTCAGGACACAATTCACCCCTCCACTTT. This translates into CASSDSGHNSPLHF.

CDR3 nucleotides: TGTGCCAGCAGTTTAATTTGGCCGGGTATCGAAAAACTGTTTTTT. It translates to CASSLIWPGIEKLFF. The V call is TRBV7-9, the J call TRBJ1-4; D gene uncertain. Germline V lookup: CDR1 SEHNR, CDR2 FQNEAQ (reference sequence). The CDR3 has 15 residues. Trimming stripped 6 bases from V and 8 bases from J, with 19 bases between. Full variable domain (remainder filled in from reference TRBV7-9 and TRBJ1-4): DTGVSQNPRHKITKRGQNVTFRCDPISEHNRLYWYRQTLGQGPEFLTYFQNEAQLEKSRLLSDRFSAERPKGSFSTLEIQRTEQGDSAMYLCASSLIWPGIEKLFFGSGTQLSVL.

This clonotype was picked up many times. This sequence joins TRBV11-2 and TRBJ1-2; perhaps TRBD1 as D (5 bases). The germline CDR1 and CDR2 sequences are SGHAT and FQNNGV. V was cut by 4 bases and J by 1 base, with 16 bases left in between. CDR3 length: 16 amino acids. CDR3 sequence: CASSYTTLTDNYGYTF. The CDR3 nucleotides are TGTGCCAGCAGCTACACAACCCTGACAGATAACTATGGCTACACCTTC.

V and J are TRBV5-4 and TRBJ1-5, with D perhaps TRBD1 (6 bases). Looked up from germline, CDR1 is SGHNT and CDR2 is YYREEE (reference sequence). The CDR3 spans 15 residues. Trimming pared 0 bases from V and 3 bases from J, leaving 10 bases between. CDR3 DNA sequence: TGTGCCAGCAGCTTGGGGACAGACTACAATCAGCCCCAGCATTTT. It encodes CASSLGTDYNQPQHF.

This clonotype showed up many times. This chain uses TRBV6-1 with TRBJ2-7; 8 bases line up with TRBD2. This CDR3 comprises 15 residues. V trimming: 3 bases; J trimming: 4 bases; junction bases outside the gene matches: 8. Germline CDR1 is MNHNS and CDR2 is SASEGT. The CDR3, as DNA: TGTGCCAGCAGTGATAGCCTAGCGGGTCGATACGAGCAGTACTTC. Its protein product is CASSDSLAGRYEQYF.

This clonotype was counted ten times or more. The chain carries TRBV20-1 and TRBJ2-1; 11 bases fit TRBD2. CDR3 length: 15 amino acids. The germline V gene has CDR1 DFQATT and CDR2 SNEGSKA (reference sequence). V shed 1 base and J 5 bases; nucleotides not matched to a gene: 4. In DNA, the CDR3 is TGCAGTGCTAGAGCTAGCGGGGGGCAAAACAATGAGCAGTTCTTC. This sequence encodes CSARASGGQNNEQFF.

As to this clonotype: This could be a read error, since a much larger clone is one nucleotide away. This CDR3 fails to terminate in the conserved phenylalanine or tryptophan, so it likely reflects a read error. The rearrangement uses TRBV19 and TRBJ1-2; D ambiguous. Deletions cut 4 bases from V and 8 bases from J, with 17 bases between. Germline CDR1 and CDR2: LNHDA and SQIVND (reference sequence). The CDR3 loop spans 14 amino acids. The CDR3 sequence: CASSTGQARLGYTY. In nucleotides, the CDR3 is TGTGCCAGTAGTACCGGGCAGGCCCGGCTCGGCTACACCTAC.

The sample holds many counts of this clonotype. The V call is TRBV19, the J call TRBJ1-2, with 9 bases aligning to TRBD1. This CDR3 region has 12 residues. Germline V CDR1 and CDR2: LNHDA, SQIVND (reference sequence). V shed 8 bases, J shed 8 bases, and the junction held 6 bases outside the gene matches. The CDR3 sequence: CASGDRVGGYTF. In DNA, the CDR3 is TGTGCCAGTGGGGACAGGGTGGGAGGCTACACCTTC.

This clonotype was observed many times. The rearrangement uses TRBV6-6 and TRBJ2-7, with D possibly being TRBD1 (5 bases). CDR1 and CDR2 (germline): MNHNY, SVGAGI (reference sequence). V gave up 6 bases and J gave up 6 bases, with 12 bases separating them. The CDR3 length is 12 residues. The DNA for the CDR3 is TGTGCCAGCAGCCCTACAGGTCGCGAGCAGTACTTC. Translated, it gives CASSPTGREQYF.

This clonotype has ten or more counts. The chain combines TRBV6-1 with TRBJ1-2, with D tentatively TRBD1 (6 bases). CDR1 is MNHNS, CDR2 SASEGT, per germline. The length of the CDR3 is 13 residues. With 6 bases removed from V and 4 bases from J, the gap between germline ends came to 12 bases. CDR3 in DNA: TGTGCCAGCAGGGGGCAGGGGCTCTATGGCTACACCTTC. Its protein product is CASRGQGLYGYTF.